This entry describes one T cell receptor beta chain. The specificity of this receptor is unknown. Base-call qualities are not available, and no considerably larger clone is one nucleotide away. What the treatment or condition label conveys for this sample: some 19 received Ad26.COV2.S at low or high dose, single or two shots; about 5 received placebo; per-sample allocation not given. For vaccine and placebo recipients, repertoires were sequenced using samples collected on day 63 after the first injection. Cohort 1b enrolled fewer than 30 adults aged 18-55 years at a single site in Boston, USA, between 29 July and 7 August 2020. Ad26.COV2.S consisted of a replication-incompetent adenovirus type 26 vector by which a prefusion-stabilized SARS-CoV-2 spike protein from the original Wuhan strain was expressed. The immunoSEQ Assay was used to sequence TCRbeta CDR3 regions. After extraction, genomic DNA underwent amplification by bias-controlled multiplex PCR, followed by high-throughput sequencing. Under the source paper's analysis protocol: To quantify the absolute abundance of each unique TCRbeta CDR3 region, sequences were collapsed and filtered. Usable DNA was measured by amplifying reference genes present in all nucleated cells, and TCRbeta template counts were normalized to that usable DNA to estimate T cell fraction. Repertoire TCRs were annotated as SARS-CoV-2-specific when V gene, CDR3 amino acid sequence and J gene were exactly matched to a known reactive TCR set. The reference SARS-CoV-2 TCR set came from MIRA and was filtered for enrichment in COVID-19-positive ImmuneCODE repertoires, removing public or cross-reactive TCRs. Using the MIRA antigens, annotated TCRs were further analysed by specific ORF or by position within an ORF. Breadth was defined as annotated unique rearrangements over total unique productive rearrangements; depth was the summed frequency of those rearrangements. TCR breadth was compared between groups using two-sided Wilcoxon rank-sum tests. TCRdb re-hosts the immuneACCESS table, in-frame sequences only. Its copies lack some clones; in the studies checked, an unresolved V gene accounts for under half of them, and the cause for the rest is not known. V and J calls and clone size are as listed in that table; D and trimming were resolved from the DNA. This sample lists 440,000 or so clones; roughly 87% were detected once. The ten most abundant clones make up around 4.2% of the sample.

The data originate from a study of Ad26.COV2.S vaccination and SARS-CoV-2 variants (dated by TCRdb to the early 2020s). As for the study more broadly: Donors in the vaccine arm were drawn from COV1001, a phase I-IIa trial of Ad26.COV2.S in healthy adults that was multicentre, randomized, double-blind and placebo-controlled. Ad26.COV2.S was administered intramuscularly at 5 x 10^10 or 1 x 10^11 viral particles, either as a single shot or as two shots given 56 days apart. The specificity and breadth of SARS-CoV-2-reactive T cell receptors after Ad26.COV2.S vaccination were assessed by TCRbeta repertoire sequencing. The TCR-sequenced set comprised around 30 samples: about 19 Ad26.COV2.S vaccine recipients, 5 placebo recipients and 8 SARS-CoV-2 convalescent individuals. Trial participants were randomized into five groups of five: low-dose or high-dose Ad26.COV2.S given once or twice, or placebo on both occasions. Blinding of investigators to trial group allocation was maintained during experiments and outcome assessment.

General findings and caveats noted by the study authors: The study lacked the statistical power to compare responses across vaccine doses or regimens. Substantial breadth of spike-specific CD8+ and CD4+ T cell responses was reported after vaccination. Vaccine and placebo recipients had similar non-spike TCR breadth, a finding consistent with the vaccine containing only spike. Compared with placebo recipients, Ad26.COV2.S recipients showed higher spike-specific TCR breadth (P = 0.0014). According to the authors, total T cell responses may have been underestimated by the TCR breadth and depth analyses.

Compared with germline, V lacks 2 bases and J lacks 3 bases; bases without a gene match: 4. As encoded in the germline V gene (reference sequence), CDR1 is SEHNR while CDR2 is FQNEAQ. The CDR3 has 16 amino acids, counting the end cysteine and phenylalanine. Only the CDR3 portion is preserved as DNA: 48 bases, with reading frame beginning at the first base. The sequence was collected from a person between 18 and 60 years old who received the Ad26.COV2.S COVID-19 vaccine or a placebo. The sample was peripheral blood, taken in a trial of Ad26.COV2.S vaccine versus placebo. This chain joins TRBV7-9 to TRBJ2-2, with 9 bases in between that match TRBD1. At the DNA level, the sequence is TGTGCCAGCAGCTTATGGGACAGGGTAGACACCGGGGAGCTGTTTTTT. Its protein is CASSLWDRVDTGELFF.